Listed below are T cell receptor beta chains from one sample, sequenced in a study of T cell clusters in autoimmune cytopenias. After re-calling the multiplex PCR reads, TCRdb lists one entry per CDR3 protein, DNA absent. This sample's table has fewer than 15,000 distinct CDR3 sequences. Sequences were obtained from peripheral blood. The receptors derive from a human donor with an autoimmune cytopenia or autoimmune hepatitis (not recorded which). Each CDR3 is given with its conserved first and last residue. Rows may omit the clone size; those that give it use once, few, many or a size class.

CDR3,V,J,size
CASSLNSGTQYF,TRBV5-6,TRBJ2-3,.
CASSPPGRRFDEQFF,TRBV27,TRBJ2-1,medium-sized
CASSQATGASYNEQFF,TRBV5-5,TRBJ2-1,.
CASSYSTVNTEAFF,TRBV6-6,TRBJ1-1,.
CSARDRAGVSGELFF,TRBV20-1,TRBJ2-2,.
CASSQGGTEETQYF,TRBV18,TRBJ2-5,.
CSSWGGLYGYTF,TRBV29-1,TRBJ1-2,medium-sized
CASSYSKSSSPLHF,TRBV6-5,TRBJ1-6,.
CASSPSMGPYEQYF,TRBV18,TRBJ2-7,medium-sized
CASSEDRRSDTQYF,TRBV19,TRBJ2-3,medium-sized
CASSLDGEETQYF,TRBV13,TRBJ2-5,.
CAFNHGRETEITDTQYF,TRBV19,TRBJ2-3,.
CASNPAGGAGETQYF,TRBV7-2,TRBJ2-5,.
CATSRDPQGNTGELFF,TRBV15,TRBJ2-2,.
CASSLTPGRGSPLHF,TRBV27,TRBJ1-6,medium-sized
CASSPVGLTGANVLTF,TRBV13,TRBJ2-6,.
CASSPRPESYAYEQYF,TRBV19,TRBJ2-7,.
CASSPPNPRLLDQPQHF,TRBV18,TRBJ1-5,.
CASGDGPWQPQHF,TRBV19,TRBJ1-5,.
CASSPKLDTQYF,TRBV19,TRBJ2-3,.
CASSVPGQTPYEQYF,TRBV5-5,TRBJ2-7,.
CASSPVRSGNTEAFF,TRBV6-1,TRBJ1-1,.
CASSLSGGAADTQYF,TRBV12-3/TRBV12-4,TRBJ2-3,.
CATSGGQREETQYF,TRBV15,TRBJ2-5,medium-sized
CASSDSRTGGTEAFF,TRBV25-1,TRBJ1-1,.
CASKSGLIDNQPQHF,TRBV19,TRBJ1-5,.
CAWTPGTSSNKQFF,TRBV30,TRBJ2-1,.
CSVEKGPATYGYTF,TRBV29-1,TRBJ1-2,medium-sized
CASSNVWETKNIQYF,TRBV5-5,TRBJ2-4,.
CASRTSSGNTIYF,TRBV5-4,TRBJ1-3,.
CACQRRGGNEKLFF,TRBV30,TRBJ1-4,.
CASSLQGLYNSPLHF,TRBV12-3/TRBV12-4,TRBJ1-6,.
CASSPDRGGELFF,TRBV12-3/TRBV12-4,TRBJ2-2,.
CASSARQGYTGELFF,TRBV12-3/TRBV12-4,TRBJ2-2,.
CASSYGGSDTQYF,TRBV6-5,TRBJ2-3,medium-sized
CASSPGSGTEAFF,TRBV18,TRBJ1-1,.
CSARDPRQGATDTQYF,TRBV20-1,TRBJ2-3,.
CASSLESVVEQYF,TRBV12-3/TRBV12-4,TRBJ2-7,.
CASSIDGGWNYGYTF,TRBV19,TRBJ1-2,.
CASSLAGRGRADTQYF,TRBV7-9,TRBJ2-3,.
CASSFSGGNQPQHF,TRBV12-3/TRBV12-4,TRBJ1-5,.
CASSPQGATSYNSPLHF,TRBV18,TRBJ1-6,.
CASGGRTEAFF,TRBV6-6,TRBJ1-1,.
CASSLMAGGRTGELFF,TRBV12-3/TRBV12-4,TRBJ2-2,.
CASSYSDRGGEETQYF,TRBV6-5,TRBJ2-5,.
CSAGGLAHYEQYF,TRBV29-1,TRBJ2-7,.
CSVDYTGKETQYF,TRBV29-1,TRBJ2-5,.
CASSDRSEAFF,TRBV6-1,TRBJ1-1,.
CASSRDSRGNTIYF,TRBV19,TRBJ1-3,.
CASSLDRVRELFF,TRBV19,TRBJ2-2,medium-sized
CAWSVKGAGNTIYF,TRBV30,TRBJ1-3,.
CASSYGGRSSGANVLTF,TRBV6-5,TRBJ2-6,.
CAISDAGVTYNEQFF,TRBV10-3,TRBJ2-1,.
CASSYPTGGAFF,TRBV6-1,TRBJ1-1,.
CASKEVGGNEQFF,TRBV6-5,TRBJ2-1,.
CASSLGLAGGQIGTQYF,TRBV5-6,TRBJ2-5,medium-sized
CASSSLGTSGPYNEQFF,TRBV12-3/TRBV12-4,TRBJ2-1,.
CASSEQGFSYEQYF,TRBV6-1,TRBJ2-7,.
CASSSVDTQYF,TRBV27,TRBJ2-3,medium-sized